One sample yielded the 30 T cell receptor beta chains listed below, sequenced in a study of blood T cell repertoires in COVID-19. Some clones are missing from TCRdb's copy, which holds only in-frame ones; the method was immunoSEQ multiplex PCR. The sample includes fewer than 150,000 clones, 80% to 90% of them seen just once. The source material was peripheral blood. The receptor source for this set is a human donor in a cohort sampled during active COVID-19.

V is TRBV27 and J is TRBJ1-6, with D perhaps matching TRBD1 (5 bases). Per germline, CDR1 MNHEY and CDR2 SMNVEV (reference sequence). This CDR3 has 15 amino acids. The ends were cut back, 6 bases at V and 9 bases at J, with 18 bases in the middle. The chain's CDR3 is CASSRSQGASSPLHF. The CDR3 DNA sequence: TGTGCCAGCAGCCGCTCACAAGGGGCGAGTTCACCCCTCCACTTT.

The chain couples TRBV7-9 to TRBJ2-5; 14 positions agree with TRBD2. This CDR3 region has 19 residues. Germline V lookup: CDR1 SEHNR, CDR2 FQNEAQ (reference sequence). V lost 4 bases to trimming and J lost 5 bases; unmatched junction nucleotides: 15. The CDR3 region is CASSSLPGTSGGTGETQYF. The CDR3 nucleotides read TGTGCCAGCAGCTCCCTGCCCGGGACTAGCGGGGGAACCGGGGAGACCCAGTACTTC. The whole variable domain, filled in from reference TRBV7-9 and TRBJ2-5, reads DTGVSQNPRHKITKRGQNVTFRCDPISEHNRLYWYRQTLGQGPEFLTYFQNEAQLEKSRLLSDRFSAERPKGSFSTLEIQRTEQGDSAMYLCASSSLPGTSGGTGETQYFGPGTRLLVL.

The rearrangement uses TRBV5-1 and TRBJ2-5; D may be TRBD1 (5 bases). Germline CDR1 SGHRS, CDR2 YFSETQ. The V end was cut by 4 bases, the J end by 2 bases, with 12 bases between. CDR3 size: 14 residues. The CDR3 bases are TGCGCCAGCAGCCAAACAGGATTGCAAGAGACCCAGTACTTC. It encodes CASSQTGLQETQYF.

The chain joins TRBV5-7 to TRBJ2-2, with 8 bases lining up with TRBD2. TRBV5-7 is assigned to the ORF class and has an uncertain function. The CDR3 runs 14 residues. V lost 5 bases and J lost 6; bases outside the gene matches: 6. The CDR3 coding sequence is TGTGCCAGCAGTTCCTACGGGGGGGCCGGGGAGCTGTTTTTT. This sequence encodes CASSSYGGAGELFF.

This clone was seen more than once but under ten times. The rearrangement joins TRBV5-1 to TRBJ1-6; 9 bases agree with TRBD1. J lost 10 bases, V lost 2 bases, and 4 bases had no gene match. This CDR3 region has 14 residues. The V gene's germline CDR1 is SGHRS and CDR2 YFSETQ. CDR3 coding DNA: TGCGCCAGCAGCTTCGGGGACAGGGACTCACCCCTCCACTTT. Protein product: CASSFGDRDSPLHF.

The rearrangement joins TRBV29-1 to TRBJ1-1; the match to TRBD1 covers 8 bases. This CDR3 region has 12 residues. J gave up 3 bases and V 4 bases, and 1 base lay outside the gene matches. Germline CDR1 and CDR2: SQVTM and ANQGSEA. The chain's CDR3 is CSVGQGYTEAFF. The CDR3 nucleotides are TGCAGCGTTGGACAGGGGTACACTGAAGCTTTCTTT.

V usage is TRBV9 and J usage is TRBJ2-1, with 7 bases that match TRBD2. The CDR3 covers 15 residues. Germline V CDR1 and CDR2: SGDLS, YYNGEE. Losses at the gene ends were 4 bases for V and 2 bases for J; bases not matched to a gene: 6. CDR3 residues: CASSLGGSTYNEQFF. CDR3 sequence (DNA): TGTGCCAGCAGCTTGGGGGGGTCGACCTACAATGAGCAGTTCTTC.

The J gene is TRBJ1-1, the V gene TRBV3-1 (or the pseudogene TRBV3-2), with a possible D match to TRBD1 (5 bases). The CDR3 sequence is 13 residues long. CDR1 is LGHDT and CDR2 is YNNKEL in the germline V gene (reference sequence). With 4 bases removed from V and 4 bases from J, the gap between germline ends came to 10 bases. Written as DNA, the CDR3 is TGTGCCAGCAGCCTTGGACAACCCACTGAAGCTTTCTTT. Its protein product is CASSLGQPTEAFF.

The CDR3 region is CASSAGHSSNQPQHF. CDR3 bases: TGTGCCAGCAGCGCGGGACACTCTAGCAATCAGCCCCAGCATTTT. This chain connects TRBV9 to TRBJ1-5; possibly TRBD1 for D (6 bases). This CDR3 region has 15 residues. The V gene lost 3 bases and the J gene lost 0 bases, with 10 bases spanning the gap. Germline V lookup: CDR1 SGDLS, CDR2 YYNGEE.

The chain has TRBV9 and TRBJ1-1, with D perhaps TRBD1 (5 bases). The germline V and J ends were trimmed by 3 bases and 4 bases, with 13 bases remaining between them. Looked up from germline, CDR1 is SGDLS and CDR2 is YYNGEE. The CDR3 runs to 14 residues. The CDR3 nucleotides are TGTGCCAGCAGCGCGCCGGGGGGTGGCACTGAAGCTTTCTTT. Protein: CASSAPGGGTEAFF. Looking up the rest from reference TRBV9 and TRBJ1-1 gives the full variable domain: DSGVTQTPKHLITATGQRVTLRCSPRSGDLSVYWYQQSLDQGLQFLIQYYNGEERAKGNILERFSAQQFPDLHSELNLSSLELGDSALYFCASSAPGGGTEAFFGQGTRLTVV.

V and J are TRBV4-1 and TRBJ2-7, with 8 bases identical to TRBD2. The CDR3 extends over 15 amino acids. V trimming: 0 bases; J trimming: 3 bases; junction bases outside the gene matches: 4. Germline V gene data show CDR1 as MGHRA and CDR2 as YSYEKL. The CDR3 DNA sequence: TGCGCCAGCAGCCAAGAAACGGGGGGGATCTACGAGCAGTACTTC. It is translated as CASSQETGGIYEQYF.

The chain has TRBV1 and TRBJ1-5; no check of the table's D call, TRBD1, against the DNA was made. TRBV1 is flagged as a pseudogene. CDR3 length: 17 amino acids. The chain's CDR3 is CTSSQDRPGDSNQPQHF. In DNA form, the CDR3 reads TGCACCAGCAGCCAAGATCGGCCAGGGGATAGCAATCAGCCCCAGCATTTT.

The chain is built from TRBV5-1 and TRBJ2-1, with TRBD2 identical over 11 bases. Trimming took 3 bases from V and 9 from J; bases not matched to a gene: 8. The CDR3 is 15 amino acids. Germline V gene lookup returns CDR1 SGHRS and CDR2 YFSETQ. Written as DNA, the CDR3 is TGCGCCAGCAGCTCCGTAGCGGGGGGGCCGGGTGAGCAGTTCTTC. This translates into CASSSVAGGPGEQFF. The full variable domain, in which reference TRBV5-1 and TRBJ2-1 provide the parts outside the CDR3, is KAGVTQTPRYLIKTRGQQVTLSCSPISGHRSVSWYQQTPGQGLQFLFEYFSETQRNKGNFPGRFSGRQFSNSRSEMNVSTLELGDSALYLCASSSVAGGPGEQFFGPGTRLTVL.

This chain uses TRBV30 with TRBJ1-5; 10 positions agree with TRBD1. J gave up 9 bases and V 4 bases, and 9 bases lay outside the gene matches. The germline V gene has CDR1 GTSNPN and CDR2 SVGIG (reference sequence). This CDR3 is 14 amino acids long. CDR3 sequence reads: CAWTPGTGDLPQHF. In nucleotides, the CDR3 is TGTGCCTGGACCCCCGGGACAGGGGATTTGCCCCAGCATTTT.

This chain uses TRBV29-1 with TRBJ2-5; D is uncertain. Germline V CDR1 and CDR2: SQVTM, ANQGSEA. The CDR3 contains 14 residues. Trimming shortened V by 0 bases and J by 4 bases, and 12 bases separated the two germline ends. The CDR3 protein is CSVEDPRPGETQYF. DNA of the CDR3: TGCAGCGTTGAAGACCCGCGCCCGGGAGAGACCCAGTACTTC.

The gene calls are TRBV5-6 and TRBJ2-7, with TRBD1 as a possible D gene (6 bases). CDR1 and CDR2 (germline): SGHDT, YYEEEE. V was cut by 2 bases and J by 1 base, with 10 bases left in between. The CDR3 runs to 14 residues. The CDR3: CASSLGQGSYEQYF. As DNA, the CDR3 is TGTGCCAGCAGCTTAGGGCAGGGGTCCTACGAGCAGTACTTC.

The CDR3 region has the DNA TGTGCCAGCACCTCAACGGGTTCGGGGGGCTACTATGGCTACACCTTC. Its translation: CASTSTGSGGYYGYTF. This chain uses TRBV9 with TRBJ1-2, with a tentative D call TRBD1 (6 bases). Trimming cost V 6 bases and J 3 bases, with 21 bases left between them. This CDR3 region has 16 residues. Germline CDR1 and CDR2: SGDLS and YYNGEE.

The chain couples TRBV2 to TRBJ1-2; D perhaps matches TRBD1 (5 bases). Germline V gene sequence: CDR1 SNHLY, CDR2 FYNNEI. This CDR3 spans 13 amino acids. With 5 bases removed from V and 4 bases from J, the gap between germline ends came to 11 bases. The CDR3 loop is CASSLTETYGYTF. The CDR3 DNA sequence: TGTGCCAGCAGTCTGACAGAAACCTATGGCTACACCTTC. Complete variable domain (other parts from reference TRBV2 and TRBJ1-2): EPEVTQTPSHQVTQMGQEVILRCVPISNHLYFYWYRQILGQKVEFLVSFYNNEISEKSEIFDDQFSVERPDGSNFTLKIRSTKLEDSAMYFCASSLTETYGYTFGSGTRLTVV.

This clone was recorded once. V usage is TRBV4-1 and J usage is TRBJ2-7; D call uncertain. Germline loops: CDR1 MGHRA, CDR2 YSYEKL. V was trimmed by 4 bases and J by 0 bases, leaving 13 bases between them. This CDR3 is 15 amino acids long. CDR3 sequence (DNA): TGCGCCAGCAGCCCCACTTTGGTGAGCTCCTACGAGCAGTACTTC. Its protein product is CASSPTLVSSYEQYF.

This clone was seen only once. The chain uses TRBV3-1 (or the pseudogene TRBV3-2) and TRBJ2-6, with D hard to call. V lost 0 bases and J lost 1, with 10 bases in between. Germline CDR1 and CDR2: LGHDT and YNNKEL (reference sequence). The CDR3 has 17 amino acids. CDR3 protein: CASSQELSTSGANVLTF. DNA of the CDR3: TGTGCCAGCAGCCAAGAACTTTCGACTTCTGGGGCCAACGTCCTGACTTTC.

The chain joins TRBV30 to TRBJ2-7; 7 bases are shared with TRBD2. Germline V gene lookup returns CDR1 GTSNPN and CDR2 SVGIG (reference sequence). V lost 0 bases, J lost 4 bases, and 3 bases stayed unmatched. The CDR3 runs to 13 residues. In DNA, the CDR3 is TGTGCCTGGAGTGTATGGGGGGGGTACGAGCAGTACTTC. Translated, it gives CAWSVWGGYEQYF.

The chain joins TRBV29-1 to TRBJ2-7; the D gene is possibly TRBD1 (5 bases). Trimming took 4 bases from V and 6 from J, leaving 16 bases between them. The CDR3 sequence is 13 residues long. The germline CDR1 and CDR2 sequences are SQVTM and ANQGSEA. The CDR3 loop is CSVGEDGASEQYF. The CDR3 DNA sequence: TGCAGCGTTGGAGAGGATGGGGCCTCCGAGCAGTACTTC.

The genes are TRBV19 and TRBJ2-1, with 10 bases that match TRBD2. The trim removed 2 bases at V and 10 bases at J, leaving 8 bases unmatched. Per the germline V gene, CDR1 is LNHDA and CDR2 is SQIVND (reference sequence). This CDR3 has 15 amino acids. DNA of the CDR3: TGTGCCAGTAGTATAATGGGACTAGCGACCGAAGAGCAGTTCTTC. Translating it yields CASSIMGLATEEQFF.

In nucleotides, the CDR3 is TGCGCCAGCAGCTTGGGAGGGACAGACCATGGGACCCAGTACTTC. Its translation is CASSLGGTDHGTQYF. This sequence joins TRBV5-1 and TRBJ2-5, with TRBD1 matching over 7 bases. The CDR3 runs to 15 residues. Germline assignment: CDR1 SGHRS and CDR2 YFSETQ. Trimming cost V 0 bases and J 7 bases; bases outside gene matches: 9.

The chain combines TRBV7-6 with TRBJ1-1; 7 positions agree with TRBD1. CDR1 is SGHVS, CDR2 FNYEAQ, per germline. J was trimmed by 5 bases and V by 1 base; bases with no gene match: 7. The length of the CDR3 is 15 residues. CDR3 nucleotide sequence: TGTGCCAGCAGCTTAGGGGGACAGAGCGGGACTGAAGCTTTCTTT. As protein: CASSLGGQSGTEAFF.

The V gene is TRBV5-6, the J gene TRBJ2-1, with D possibly TRBD1 on 5 matching bases. The CDR3 runs to 14 residues. Trimming left V 1 base short and J 7 bases short, with 12 bases between. The V gene's germline CDR1 is SGHDT and CDR2 YYEEEE. CDR3 coding DNA: TGTGCCAGCAGCTTGAAAGGGGTTACAAATGAGCAGTTCTTC. This encodes CASSLKGVTNEQFF.

The V and J genes are TRBV9 and TRBJ1-2, with a possible D match to TRBD1 (5 bases). V was clipped by 9 bases and J by 3 bases, with 9 bases between them. CDR1 SGDLS and CDR2 YYNGEE come from the germline V gene. There are 11 residues in the CDR3. DNA for the CDR3: TGTGCCACCTCGGGGGACTATGGCTACACCTTC. Residues: CATSGDYGYTF.

The chain links TRBV5-1 to TRBJ2-3; 7 nucleotides align to TRBD2. The trim removed 1 base at V and 4 bases at J, leaving 9 bases unmatched. The CDR3 contains 16 residues. CDR1 is SGHRS and CDR2 is YFSETQ in the germline V gene. The CDR3 protein is CASSLSGELASDTQYF. The CDR3 DNA is TGCGCCAGCAGCTTGTCGGGGGAACTAGCGTCAGATACGCAGTATTTT.

The chain has TRBV5-6 and TRBJ1-5; D remains ambiguous. V lost 0 bases to trimming and J lost 2 bases, with 15 bases between them. The CDR3 totals 17 residues. In germline, CDR1 is SGHDT, CDR2 YYEEEE. In nucleotides, the CDR3 is TGTGCCAGCAGCTTGGGGACTAGGGTACGGGGCAATCAGCCCCAGCATTTT. It translates to CASSLGTRVRGNQPQHF.

This chain links TRBV5-1 with TRBJ2-2, with D perhaps matching TRBD1 (6 bases). Germline CDR1 is SGHRS and CDR2 is YFSETQ. There are 15 residues in the CDR3. The V and J ends lost 0 bases and 9 bases respectively, with 15 bases between them. The CDR3 is CASSLVRGFDRELFF. The CDR3 DNA reads TGCGCCAGCAGCTTGGTCAGGGGCTTTGATCGGGAGCTGTTTTTT.